These T cell receptor beta chains were read from a single sample in a study of PD-L1 blockade in urothelial cancer. The table came from immunoSEQ multiplex PCR; TCRdb's copy has only in-frame clones and leaves some out. The data show 25,000 to 35,000 clones, 80% to 90% seen once. Specimen: PBMCs, collected around atezolizumab (anti-PD-L1) treatment. Every receptor here comes from a man in his fifties with urothelial cancer. Each CDR3 is given with its conserved first and last residue. The order of the fields is J gene, V gene, D gene, clone size, CDR3 protein, CDR3 DNA. D genes are given only for firm matches. Size values are once, few and many counts, or a class for expanded clones, and some rows have none.

J gene: TRBJ1-4
V gene: TRBV9
D gene: TRBD1
clone size: .
CDR3 protein: CASSVAQGQFNEKLFF
CDR3 DNA: TGTGCCAGCAGCGTAGCCCAGGGACAGTTTAATGAAAAACTGTTTTTT

J gene: TRBJ1-1
V gene: TRBV7-9
D gene: TRBD1
clone size: .
CDR3 protein: CASSLGQGTAEAFF
CDR3 DNA: TGTGCCAGCAGCTTAGGACAGGGAACCGCTGAAGCTTTCTTT

J gene: TRBJ2-5
V gene: TRBV19
D gene: TRBD1
clone size: .
CDR3 protein: CASSHRTGGNAQYF
CDR3 DNA: TGTGCCAGTAGCCACCGGACAGGGGGCAACGCCCAGTACTTC

J gene: TRBJ1-2
V gene: TRBV6-1
D gene: .
clone size: .
CDR3 protein: CASLALPPNYGYTF
CDR3 DNA: TGTGCCAGCCTCGCACTGCCTCCCAACTATGGCTACACCTTC

J gene: TRBJ2-5
V gene: TRBV5-1
D gene: TRBD2
clone size: .
CDR3 protein: CASSLDTSGGVETQYF
CDR3 DNA: TGCGCCAGCAGCTTGGATACTAGCGGGGGTGTAGAGACCCAGTACTTC

J gene: TRBJ2-3
V gene: TRBV13
D gene: .
clone size: once
CDR3 protein: CASSFVGQGSTDTQYF
CDR3 DNA: TGTGCCAGCAGCTTCGTGGGCCAAGGTAGCACAGATACGCAGTATTTT

J gene: TRBJ2-1
V gene: TRBV5-1
D gene: TRBD2
clone size: .
CDR3 protein: CASGSGTSGAYNEQFF
CDR3 DNA: TGCGCCAGCGGTTCCGGGACTAGCGGGGCCTACAATGAGCAGTTCTTC

J gene: TRBJ1-1
V gene: TRBV7-8
D gene: .
clone size: .
CDR3 protein: CASSLGGGTEAFF
CDR3 DNA: TGTGCCAGCAGCTTAGGGGGGGGCACTGAAGCTTTCTTT

J gene: TRBJ1-2
V gene: TRBV20-1
D gene: .
clone size: once
CDR3 protein: CSAPDGYGYTF
CDR3 DNA: TGCAGTGCCCCCGACGGGTATGGCTACACCTTC

J gene: TRBJ2-3
V gene: TRBV15
D gene: TRBD2
clone size: few
CDR3 protein: CATSRDLGGRKADTQYF
CDR3 DNA: TGTGCCACCAGCAGAGATCTGGGCGGGAGAAAGGCAGATACGCAGTATTTT

J gene: TRBJ2-7
V gene: TRBV29-1
D gene: TRBD1
clone size: .
CDR3 protein: CSVAWTGTVEQYF
CDR3 DNA: TGCAGCGTTGCTTGGACAGGCACCGTCGAGCAGTACTTC

J gene: TRBJ1-4
V gene: TRBV10-3
D gene: TRBD1
clone size: .
CDR3 protein: CAISESEGQGTSTNEKLFF
CDR3 DNA: TGTGCCATCAGTGAGTCAGAGGGACAGGGAACCTCAACTAATGAAAAACTGTTTTTT

J gene: TRBJ1-5
V gene: TRBV5-6
D gene: .
clone size: once
CDR3 protein: CASSIQGRGNQPQHF
CDR3 DNA: TGTGCCAGCAGCATACAGGGTAGGGGCAATCAGCCCCAGCATTTT

J gene: TRBJ2-3
V gene: TRBV9
D gene: TRBD2
clone size: .
CDR3 protein: CASSVAASGGITDTQYF
CDR3 DNA: TGTGCCAGCAGCGTAGCGGCTAGCGGGGGGATCACAGATACGCAGTATTTT

J gene: TRBJ2-3
V gene: TRBV4-1
D gene: .
clone size: .
CDR3 protein: CASSQDPRGWTDTQYF
CDR3 DNA: TGCGCCAGCAGCCAAGATCCCCGGGGATGGACAGATACGCAGTATTTT

J gene: TRBJ1-6
V gene: TRBV30
D gene: TRBD1
clone size: .
CDR3 protein: CAWKGTGGSSPLHF
CDR3 DNA: TGTGCCTGGAAGGGGACAGGGGGCAGTTCACCCCTCCACTTT

J gene: TRBJ2-1
V gene: TRBV7-9
D gene: .
clone size: .
CDR3 protein: CASSPPERPRSYNEQFF
CDR3 DNA: TGTGCCAGCAGCCCCCCGGAGCGGCCCCGCTCCTACAATGAGCAGTTCTTC

J gene: TRBJ2-1
V gene: TRBV6-4
D gene: TRBD1
clone size: .
CDR3 protein: CASSETGEMDEQFF
CDR3 DNA: TGTGCCAGCAGTGAGACAGGGGAGATGGATGAGCAGTTCTTC

J gene: TRBJ1-1
V gene: TRBV27
D gene: TRBD1
clone size: .
CDR3 protein: CASSYLTGGGTEAFF
CDR3 DNA: TGTGCCAGCAGTTATTTGACAGGGGGAGGCACTGAAGCTTTCTTT

J gene: TRBJ2-1
V gene: TRBV6-5
D gene: TRBD2
clone size: .
CDR3 protein: CASRPRAGEQFF
CDR3 DNA: TGTGCCAGCAGACCCAGAGCGGGGGAGCAGTTCTTC

J gene: TRBJ2-5
V gene: TRBV28
D gene: .
clone size: .
CDR3 protein: CASSLSGQETQYF
CDR3 DNA: TGTGCCAGCAGTTTATCAGGGCAAGAGACCCAGTACTTC

J gene: TRBJ1-2
V gene: TRBV19
D gene: .
clone size: .
CDR3 protein: CASSIVGGRDYGYTF
CDR3 DNA: TGTGCCAGTAGTATAGTCGGGGGACGGGACTATGGCTACACCTTC

J gene: TRBJ2-7
V gene: TRBV18
D gene: .
clone size: .
CDR3 protein: CASSPDRSAYEQYF
CDR3 DNA: TGTGCCAGCTCACCAGACAGGTCCGCCTACGAGCAGTACTTC

J gene: TRBJ2-5
V gene: TRBV18
D gene: .
clone size: .
CDR3 protein: CASSPGLLQETQYF
CDR3 DNA: TGTGCCAGCTCACCAGGACTACTACAAGAGACCCAGTACTTC

J gene: TRBJ1-2
V gene: TRBV11-2
D gene: TRBD1
clone size: .
CDR3 protein: CASSPAGTGVYGYTF
CDR3 DNA: TGTGCCAGCAGTCCAGCCGGGACAGGGGTCTATGGCTACACCTTC

J gene: TRBJ2-5
V gene: TRBV7-9
D gene: .
clone size: .
CDR3 protein: CASSPGGQGQETQYF
CDR3 DNA: TGTGCCAGCAGCCCCGGCGGGCAGGGGCAAGAGACCCAGTACTTC

J gene: TRBJ1-5
V gene: TRBV6-1
D gene: TRBD1
clone size: .
CDR3 protein: CASSVAQGGINQPQHF
CDR3 DNA: TGTGCCAGCAGTGTAGCTCAGGGGGGAATCAATCAGCCCCAGCATTTT

J gene: TRBJ1-6
V gene: TRBV5-1
D gene: .
clone size: .
CDR3 protein: CASSPGTFLVSPLHF
CDR3 DNA: TGCGCCAGCAGCCCCGGGACATTTCTGGTTTCACCCCTCCACTTT

J gene: TRBJ2-1
V gene: TRBV27
D gene: .
clone size: few
CDR3 protein: CASSLSQANEQFF
CDR3 DNA: TGTGCCAGCAGTTTATCGCAAGCAAATGAGCAGTTCTTC

J gene: TRBJ1-6
V gene: TRBV2
D gene: .
clone size: .
CDR3 protein: CASRALLTGGSPLHF
CDR3 DNA: TGTGCCAGCAGAGCTCTTTTGACAGGCGGTTCACCCCTCCACTTT

J gene: TRBJ2-1
V gene: TRBV15
D gene: .
clone size: .
CDR3 protein: CATSRDAAGRYNEQFF
CDR3 DNA: TGTGCCACCAGCAGAGACGCGGCAGGGAGGTACAATGAGCAGTTCTTC

J gene: TRBJ1-1
V gene: TRBV7-9
D gene: TRBD1
clone size: .
CDR3 protein: CASRPGTGWSIAEAFF
CDR3 DNA: TGTGCCAGCAGGCCCGGGACAGGGTGGTCGATAGCTGAAGCTTTCTTT

J gene: TRBJ1-5
V gene: TRBV6-1
D gene: .
clone size: .
CDR3 protein: CASSEWQVNQPQHF
CDR3 DNA: TGTGCCAGCAGTGAGTGGCAAGTCAATCAGCCCCAGCATTTT

J gene: TRBJ2-3
V gene: TRBV19
D gene: TRBD2
clone size: .
CDR3 protein: CASSLRTSFTDTQYF
CDR3 DNA: TGTGCCAGTAGTTTGAGGACTAGCTTCACAGATACGCAGTATTTT

J gene: TRBJ1-4
V gene: TRBV4-1
D gene: TRBD1
clone size: once
CDR3 protein: CASSHKTERTGASGTNEKLFF
CDR3 DNA: TGCGCCAGCAGCCACAAAACCGAACGGACAGGGGCCAGCGGGACTAATGAAAAACTGTTTTTT

J gene: TRBJ2-3
V gene: TRBV7-6
D gene: .
clone size: .
CDR3 protein: CASSFSVTVATDTQYF
CDR3 DNA: TGTGCCAGCAGCTTCTCCGTGACAGTCGCCACAGATACGCAGTATTTT

J gene: TRBJ2-2
V gene: TRBV5-1
D gene: .
clone size: .
CDR3 protein: CASKGVLTGELFF
CDR3 DNA: TGCGCCAGCAAAGGGGTTTTAACCGGGGAGCTGTTTTTT

J gene: TRBJ2-5
V gene: TRBV30
D gene: .
clone size: .
CDR3 protein: CAWSVLLGGAETQYF
CDR3 DNA: TGTGCCTGGAGTGTACTTCTTGGAGGCGCTGAGACCCAGTACTTC

J gene: TRBJ2-7
V gene: TRBV7-2
D gene: TRBD2
clone size: .
CDR3 protein: CASRTLAGGNEQYF
CDR3 DNA: TGTGCCAGCAGGACCCTAGCGGGAGGTAACGAGCAGTACTTC

J gene: TRBJ2-3
V gene: TRBV27
D gene: TRBD1
clone size: few
CDR3 protein: CASSSITPRGLADTQYF
CDR3 DNA: TGTGCCAGCAGTTCGATTACTCCCAGGGGGCTCGCAGATACGCAGTATTTT

J gene: TRBJ2-5
V gene: TRBV6-5
D gene: .
clone size: .
CDR3 protein: CASSLRAGKGTQYF
CDR3 DNA: TGTGCCAGCAGTCTTAGGGCGGGGAAGGGGACCCAGTACTTC

J gene: TRBJ2-2
V gene: TRBV19
D gene: .
clone size: .
CDR3 protein: CASSIGGGGTGELFF
CDR3 DNA: TGTGCCAGTAGTATAGGAGGAGGTGGGACCGGGGAGCTGTTTTTT

J gene: TRBJ2-3
V gene: TRBV7-9
D gene: TRBD2
clone size: .
CDR3 protein: CASSLMRLAGSTDTQYF
CDR3 DNA: TGTGCCAGCAGCTTAATGCGACTAGCGGGTAGCACAGATACGCAGTATTTT

J gene: TRBJ2-7
V gene: TRBV30
D gene: TRBD1
clone size: .
CDR3 protein: CAWTEGAGGWYEQYF
CDR3 DNA: TGTGCCTGGACCGAAGGGGCAGGGGGCTGGTACGAGCAGTACTTC

J gene: TRBJ2-4
V gene: TRBV7-2
D gene: TRBD1
clone size: once
CDR3 protein: CASSYPGQGRDQYF
CDR3 DNA: TGTGCCAGCAGCTATCCGGGACAGGGGCGGGATCAGTACTTC

J gene: TRBJ2-4
V gene: TRBV10-2
D gene: TRBD2
clone size: .
CDR3 protein: CASSVGTSGAKNIQYF
CDR3 DNA: TGCGCCAGCAGTGTCGGGACTAGCGGGGCCAAAAACATTCAGTACTTC

J gene: TRBJ2-2
V gene: TRBV30
D gene: .
clone size: .
CDR3 protein: CAWSATGGGFPGELFF
CDR3 DNA: TGTGCCTGGAGTGCCACAGGGGGAGGGTTCCCCGGGGAGCTGTTTTTT

J gene: TRBJ2-3
V gene: TRBV14
D gene: TRBD1
clone size: .
CDR3 protein: CASSKQGGTQYF
CDR3 DNA: TGTGCCAGCAGCAAACAGGGGGGTACGCAGTATTTT

J gene: TRBJ2-5
V gene: TRBV7-9
D gene: .
clone size: .
CDR3 protein: CASSLDGGSETQYF
CDR3 DNA: TGTGCCAGCAGCTTAGACGGGGGTTCGGAGACCCAGTACTTC

J gene: TRBJ1-2
V gene: TRBV27
D gene: .
clone size: .
CDR3 protein: CASSLTVEYGYTF
CDR3 DNA: TGTGCCAGCAGTTTGACAGTTGAATATGGCTACACCTTC

J gene: TRBJ2-3
V gene: TRBV27
D gene: .
clone size: once
CDR3 protein: CASSLRYRGNSHTDTQYF
CDR3 DNA: TGTGCCAGCAGTTTACGTTATCGAGGTAATAGCCACACAGATACGCAGTATTTT